Listed here are 27 T cell receptor beta chains from one sample, sequenced in a study of blood T cell repertoires in COVID-19. TCRdb keeps only in-frame clones here, not all; method: immunoSEQ multiplex PCR. Found here are about 310,000 clones, 75% to 90% of them singletons; the top ten hold over 8%. Sample: PBMCs or T cells enriched from blood (not recorded which). These TCRs come from a woman in her 40s who had recovered from COVID-19.

CDR3 in amino acids: CASGSQGQTYEQYF. CDR3 DNA sequence: TGTGCCAGCGGCAGCCAGGGACAGACCTACGAGCAGTACTTC. The rearrangement links TRBV5-6 to TRBJ2-7; 7 nucleotides align to TRBD1. This CDR3 contains 14 residues. Trimming took 7 bases from V and 2 from J; bases not matched to a gene: 9. The germline gives CDR1 SGHDT, CDR2 YYEEEE.

The rearrangement links TRBV10-1 to TRBJ2-1, with 7 bases identical to TRBD1. The CDR3 spans 14 residues. The germline V gene has CDR1 WNHNN and CDR2 SYGVQD (reference sequence). Trimming cost V 0 bases and J 4 bases; bases outside gene matches: 0. CDR3 DNA sequence: TGCGCCAGCAGTGAGTCGGGACAGTACAATGAGCAGTTCTTC. It encodes CASSESGQYNEQFF.

The genes are TRBV29-1 and TRBJ2-7; D not resolved. Germline V gene sequence: CDR1 SQVTM, CDR2 ANQGSEA. CDR3 length: 12 residues. Trimming removed 3 bases at V and 0 bases at J, with 6 bases between. The CDR3 region is CSVDTSSYEQYF. The CDR3 bases are TGCAGCGTTGATACGAGCTCCTACGAGCAGTACTTC.

This chain connects TRBV10-1 to TRBJ2-7; the D gene is possibly TRBD2 (6 bases). Per germline, CDR1 WNHNN and CDR2 SYGVQD (reference sequence). This CDR3 spans 13 amino acids. Deletions cut 0 bases from V and 5 bases from J, with 8 bases between. CDR3 coding DNA: TGCGCCAGCAGTGAGTCGGGGGAGGACGAGCAGTACTTC. It is translated as CASSESGEDEQYF.

The V gene is TRBV7-6, the J gene TRBJ2-1; 9 bases match TRBD2. The CDR3 spans 16 residues. Germline CDR1 reads SGHVS; CDR2 reads FNYEAQ. V shed 3 bases, J shed 5 bases, and the junction held 8 bases outside the gene matches. CDR3 sequence reads: CASSFPGGGANNEQFF. Here the CDR3 DNA reads TGTGCCAGCAGCTTCCCTGGCGGGGGGGCGAACAATGAGCAGTTCTTC.

The rearrangement links TRBV24-1 to TRBJ1-2, with D possibly matching TRBD1 (5 bases). The CDR3 totals 15 residues. Trimming took off 4 bases at V and 9 bases at J, with 20 bases between the two ends. Germline CDR1 is KGHDR and CDR2 is SFDVKD. The CDR3 protein is CATSEDGRRGDRYTF. As DNA, the CDR3 is TGTGCCACCAGTGAGGACGGCAGGAGGGGCGATCGCTACACCTTC.

The chain couples TRBV3-1 (or the pseudogene TRBV3-2) to TRBJ2-7; D might be TRBD1 (5 bases). Between the trimmed V and J ends, which lost 3 bases and 4 bases, there was a span of 16 bases. The length of the CDR3 is 15 residues. Germline CDR1 LGHDT, CDR2 YNNKEL (reference sequence). The CDR3 nucleotides read TGTGCCAGCAGCCATCAGGGTGGAAAAATTTACGAGCAGTACTTC. Residues: CASSHQGGKIYEQYF.

The genes are TRBV13 and TRBJ1-2; TRBD1 agrees at 8 bases. This CDR3 is 16 amino acids long. Germline V gene lookup returns CDR1 PRHDT and CDR2 FYEKMQ (reference sequence). The V segment lost 0 bases and the J segment 0 bases; nucleotides outside the gene matches: 3. The CDR3 DNA is TGTGCCAGCAGCTTAGGAGGGACAGGAGCTAACTATGGCTACACCTTC. Translated: CASSLGGTGANYGYTF.

The genes are TRBV18 and TRBJ1-5, with TRBD1 matching over 10 bases. CDR3 length: 16 residues. Per germline, CDR1 KGHSH and CDR2 LQKENI. Germline trimming cut 4 bases from V and 7 bases from J; bases unmatched to any gene: 10. DNA of the CDR3: TGTGCCAGCTCACAAACGACAGGGGGCCGAACGCAGCCCCAGCATTTT. Amino acid sequence: CASSQTTGGRTQPQHF.

V is TRBV7-9 and J is TRBJ1-5; TRBD1 might be the D (6 bases). This CDR3 region has 15 residues. V dropped 1 base and J dropped 3 bases, with 10 bases sitting between them. CDR1 and CDR2 (germline): SEHNR, FQNEAQ (reference sequence). CDR3 region: CASSLGRDTNQPQHF. CDR3 sequence (DNA): TGTGCCAGCAGCTTAGGCCGGGACACCAATCAGCCCCAGCATTTT.

The rearrangement links TRBV6-5 to TRBJ2-1; 10 nucleotides align to TRBD2. Germline CDR1 reads MNHEY; CDR2 reads SVGAGI. The CDR3 covers 14 residues. With V trimmed by 6 bases and J by 8 bases, 7 bases remained unmatched. This chain's CDR3 is CASSRSGGADEQFF. CDR3 nucleotide sequence: TGTGCCAGCAGCCGAAGCGGGGGGGCCGATGAGCAGTTCTTC.

The chain links TRBV24-1 to TRBJ2-1, with 11 bases identical to TRBD2. Per the germline V gene, CDR1 is KGHDR and CDR2 is SFDVKD. V lost 4 bases and J lost 7; bases outside the gene matches: 8. This CDR3 is 16 amino acids long. DNA of the CDR3: TGTGCCACCAGTGACCGTACTAGCGGGAGTAGTAATGAGCAGTTCTTC. Protein: CATSDRTSGSSNEQFF.

The rearrangement uses TRBV27 and TRBJ1-1; 9 bases match TRBD1. Trimming removed 2 bases from V and 5 bases from J; junction bases left unmatched: 6. CDR3 size: 15 residues. In germline, CDR1 is MNHEY, CDR2 SMNVEV (reference sequence). The DNA for the CDR3 is TGTGCCAGCAGTTTAGGGACAGGGAGATGGACTGAAGCTTTCTTT. Its translation: CASSLGTGRWTEAFF.

The V and J genes are TRBV5-5 and TRBJ1-6, with a possible D match to TRBD1 (5 bases). V was clipped by 0 bases and J by 8 bases, with 18 bases between them. From germline, CDR1 is SGHKS and CDR2 YYEKEE (reference sequence). The CDR3 is 17 amino acids. CDR3 sequence reads: CASSLENARDSYSPLHF. CDR3 in DNA: TGTGCCAGCAGCTTGGAGAACGCCAGGGACTCCTATTCACCCCTCCACTTT.

The chain has TRBV7-6 and TRBJ2-1, with 15 bases aligning to TRBD2. J gave up 10 bases and V 4 bases, and 5 bases lay outside the gene matches. Germline V gives CDR1 SGHVS, CDR2 FNYEAQ. This CDR3 comprises 15 residues. CDR3 region: CASSWGLAGGAEQFF. CDR3 DNA: TGTGCCAGCAGCTGGGGACTAGCGGGGGGCGCCGAGCAGTTCTTC.

The chain has TRBV29-1 and TRBJ2-6, with 8 bases lining up with TRBD1. V lost 6 bases to trimming and J lost 0 bases; unmatched junction nucleotides: 7. This CDR3 comprises 16 residues. The germline V gene has CDR1 SQVTM and CDR2 ANQGSEA. CDR3 nucleotides: TGCAGCGTGAGGGCAGGGGGCAGCTCTGGGGCCAACGTCCTGACTTTC. Encoded protein: CSVRAGGSSGANVLTF. The variable domain in full, with the rest retrieved from reference TRBV29-1 and TRBJ2-6, is SAVISQKPSRDICQRGTSLTIQCQVDSQVTMMFWYRQQPGQSLTLIATANQGSEATYESGFVIDKFPISRPNLTFSTLTVSNMSPEDSSIYLCSVRAGGSSGANVLTFGAGSRLTVL.

V and J are TRBV12-3 or TRBV12-4 and TRBJ1-5; no firm D call. With 5 bases removed from V and 5 bases from J, the gap between germline ends came to 10 bases. CDR3 length: 13 residues. CDR3 sequence reads: CASSDTTYQPQHF. The CDR3 DNA reads TGTGCCAGCAGTGACACAACTTATCAGCCCCAGCATTTT.

The chain links TRBV12-2 to TRBJ2-2; the DNA was not compared with TRBD2, the D call given in the table. TRBV12-2 constitutes a pseudogene. CDR3 length equals 17 residues. The CDR3 DNA reads TGTGCAAGTCGCCCGCAGGGACTAGCGGGGCTAGGGGGGGAGCTGTTTTTT. Residues: CASRPQGLAGLGGELFF.

This clone came up once. The chain joins TRBV10-1 to TRBJ2-7, with D unclear. The CDR3 sequence is 15 residues long. V was trimmed by 0 bases and J by 6 bases, leaving 15 bases between them. CDR1 and CDR2 (germline): WNHNN, SYGVQD (reference sequence). The CDR3 DNA sequence: TGCGCCAGCAGTGAGTCGGCCGCAGGTCTCGCCGAGCAGTACTTC. This encodes CASSESAAGLAEQYF.

This clone was counted once. The chain combines TRBV28 with TRBJ2-1, with D perhaps TRBD2 (6 bases). CDR1 MDHEN and CDR2 SYDVKM come from the germline V gene. V lost 5 bases to trimming and J lost 5 bases, with 10 bases between them. This CDR3 has 13 residues. CDR3: CASSPRRDNEQFF. CDR3 bases: TGTGCCAGCAGTCCCCGGAGGGACAATGAGCAGTTCTTC.

The V call is TRBV4-3, the J call TRBJ1-4, with D uncertain. The V end lost 4 bases, the J end lost 8 bases, and 17 bases lay between the germline ends. The CDR3 extends over 15 amino acids. The germline CDR1 and CDR2 sequences are LGHNA and YSLEER. In DNA, the CDR3 is TGCGCCAGCAGCCGATCCGGAGAACTACGGGAAAAACTGTTTTTT. Translating it yields CASSRSGELREKLFF.

The gene calls are TRBV2 and TRBJ2-3; D is possibly TRBD1 (6 bases). CDR1 SNHLY and CDR2 FYNNEI come from the germline V gene. V shed 6 bases and J shed 6 bases, with 16 bases lying between them. The CDR3 is made up of 14 amino acids. The CDR3 spells CASRRGYLSDTQYF. The CDR3 DNA is TGTGCCAGCAGGAGGGGGTACCTTAGTGATACGCAGTATTTT.

The chain carries TRBV2 and TRBJ2-7; weak D call: TRBD1 (6 bases). CDR1 is SNHLY and CDR2 is FYNNEI in the germline V gene. V was clipped by 5 bases and J by 2 bases, with 16 bases between them. The CDR3 is 15 amino acids. CDR3 nucleotides: TGTGCCAGCAGTTACGGGACATTAGGGCCCTACGAGCAGTACTTC. Its protein is CASSYGTLGPYEQYF.

V is TRBV5-4 and J is TRBJ2-3, with TRBD1 identical over 8 bases. The V segment lost 5 bases and the J segment 3 bases; nucleotides outside the gene matches: 8. Germline loops: CDR1 SGHNT, CDR2 YYREEE (reference sequence). The CDR3 extends over 15 amino acids. CDR3 nucleotide sequence: TGTGCCAGCAGTAAAGGACAGGGTAGAACAGATACGCAGTATTTT. Encoded protein: CASSKGQGRTDTQYF.

The CDR3 loop is CASSQSIEETQYF. As DNA, the CDR3 is TGTGCCAGCAGCCAGTCTATAGAAGAGACCCAGTACTTC. The chain combines TRBV3-1 (or the pseudogene TRBV3-2) with TRBJ2-5; D uncertain. Germline values: CDR1 LGHDT, CDR2 YNNKEL (reference sequence). V dropped 3 bases and J dropped 3 bases, with 8 bases sitting between them. The CDR3 sequence is 13 residues long.

The chain couples TRBV7-6 to TRBJ2-2, with 9 bases identical to TRBD2. The germline gives CDR1 SGHVS, CDR2 FNYEAQ. V lost 0 bases to trimming and J lost 6 bases; unmatched junction nucleotides: 8. The CDR3 extends over 17 amino acids. CDR3: CASSLARREGGPGELFF. The CDR3 DNA is TGTGCCAGCAGCTTAGCGCGGCGGGAGGGCGGGCCCGGGGAGCTGTTTTTT.

The rearrangement links TRBV7-2 to TRBJ2-1, with D maybe TRBD2 (6 bases). This CDR3 comprises 15 residues. CDR1 is SGHTA, CDR2 FQGNSA, per germline. Trimming removed 3 bases from V and 9 bases from J, with 18 bases in between. CDR3 residues: CASSFVPASVGEQFF. The CDR3, as DNA: TGTGCCAGCAGCTTCGTCCCCGCTAGCGTGGGTGAGCAGTTCTTC.